Below, 19 T cell receptor beta chains from the same sample are listed, as sequenced in a study of cytomegalovirus exposure and HLA in healthy donors. The PCR was carried out with 60 Vbeta primers and 13 Jbeta primers. This table comes from immunoSEQ multiplex PCR, and its TCRdb copy is limited to in-frame clones, with some not included. The repertoire holds 170,000 or so clones, with about 80% as singletons. The sequenced sample consisted of PBMCs. These receptors all come from a woman aged 60 to 75 in good health and CMV-seropositive.

V is TRBV5-6 and J is TRBJ2-5, with 7 positions matching TRBD2. Germline trimming cut 3 bases from V and 0 bases from J; bases unmatched to any gene: 8. Germline CDR1 reads SGHDT; CDR2 reads YYEEEE. The CDR3 is made up of 16 amino acids. The CDR3 region is CASSSYSGRYQETQYF. The CDR3 DNA reads as TGTGCCAGCAGCTCCTATAGCGGGCGTTACCAAGAGACCCAGTACTTC. The whole variable domain, remainder taken from reference TRBV5-6 and TRBJ2-5, is DAGVTQSPTHLIKTRGQQVTLRCSPKSGHDTVSWYQQALGQGPQFIFQYYEEEERQRGNFPDRFSGHQFPNYSSELNVNALLLGDSALYLCASSSYSGRYQETQYFGPGTRLLVL.

This chain links TRBV19 with TRBJ2-7; 7 bases line up with TRBD2. This CDR3 has 13 amino acids. Germline V gives CDR1 LNHDA, CDR2 SQIVND (reference sequence). The V gene end was trimmed by 5 bases and the J gene end by 6 bases; junction bases not matched to a gene: 7. The CDR3 coding sequence is TGTGCCAGTAGTTCCCCCGGCGGGGGCGAGCAGTACTTC. Amino acids: CASSSPGGGEQYF.

This rearrangement joins TRBV4-2 to TRBJ2-7; D not resolved. Trimming cost V 1 base and J 0 bases, with 7 bases left between them. CDR1 is LGHNA, CDR2 YNFKEQ, per germline. This CDR3 has 14 amino acids. The CDR3 sequence is CASSQGGASYEQYF. As DNA, the CDR3 is TGTGCCAGCAGCCAAGGCGGAGCCTCCTACGAGCAGTACTTC.

This clone was observed a few times. The rearrangement joins TRBV29-1 to TRBJ1-1; 8 nucleotides agree with TRBD1. The germline gives CDR1 SQVTM, CDR2 ANQGSEA. This CDR3 spans 12 amino acids. V was pared by 7 bases and J by 4 bases, with 5 bases of the junction left unmatched. The CDR3 coding sequence is TGCAGCGGTGGACAGGGTTTCACTGAAGCTTTCTTT. Its translation: CSGGQGFTEAFF.

This rearrangement joins TRBV2 to TRBJ2-3, with 12 bases fitting TRBD2. The V and J ends lost 6 bases and 7 bases, in that order; junction bases with no gene match: 8. There are 15 residues in the CDR3. In germline, CDR1 is SNHLY, CDR2 FYNNEI. CDR3 nucleotide sequence: TGTGCCAGCAGCCCACTAGCGGGGGGACCTAATACGCAGTATTTT. Its protein product is CASSPLAGGPNTQYF.

The V gene is TRBV5-1, the J gene TRBJ2-5, with 12 positions matching TRBD1. Germline V lookup: CDR1 SGHRS, CDR2 YFSETQ. The CDR3 runs 14 residues. V lost 4 bases to trimming and J lost 5 bases; unmatched junction nucleotides: 3. CDR3 sequence: CASSRDRGQETQYF. For the CDR3, the DNA is TGCGCCAGCAGCCGGGACAGGGGGCAGGAGACCCAGTACTTC.

V and J are TRBV27 and TRBJ1-2; 8 positions match TRBD1. This CDR3 comprises 13 residues. CDR1 is MNHEY, CDR2 SMNVEV, per germline (reference sequence). V shed 5 bases and J 7 bases; nucleotides not matched to a gene: 6. CDR3 DNA sequence: TGTGCCAGCAGTGCGGCCAGGGGGCTTGGCTACACCTTC. It codes for CASSAARGLGYTF.

V usage is TRBV7-2 and J usage is TRBJ1-6; D is ambiguous. V was pared by 3 bases and J by 11 bases, with 17 bases between. This CDR3 is built from 15 residues. Germline values: CDR1 SGHTA, CDR2 FQGNSA. CDR3 nucleotides: TGTGCCAGCAGCTTTGGGTCTAGACCTTGGGCACCCCTCCACTTT. It specifies CASSFGSRPWAPLHF.

The chain has TRBV11-2 and TRBJ2-5; D is uncertain. The J call is doubtful: the DNA matches TRBJ2-7 better. There are 11 residues in the CDR3. The germline V gene encodes CDR1 SGHAT and CDR2 FQNNGV. The chain's CDR3 is CASSRTYEQYF. The CDR3 DNA reads as TGTGCCAGCAGCAGAACCTACGAGCAGTACTTC.

The J gene is TRBJ2-7, the V gene TRBV11-2, with 7 bases identical to TRBD2. This CDR3 region has 15 residues. CDR1 and CDR2 (germline): SGHAT, FQNNGV. V was clipped by 1 base and J by 3 bases; unmatched bases: 6. The CDR3 nucleotides are TGTGCCAGCAGCTTAGTAGCGGGTGTTTACTACGAGCAGTACTTC. It yields the protein CASSLVAGVYYEQYF.

The chain uses TRBV28 and TRBJ1-6; 9 bases fit TRBD1. Germline trimming cut 3 bases from V and 7 bases from J; bases unmatched to any gene: 7. In germline, CDR1 is MDHEN, CDR2 SYDVKM. The CDR3 loop spans 16 amino acids. Here the CDR3 reads CASSFPGQGGNSPLHF. Written as DNA, the CDR3 is TGTGCCAGCAGTTTTCCGGGACAGGGTGGGAATTCACCCCTCCACTTT.

V and J are TRBV27 and TRBJ2-2; D may be TRBD2 (6 bases). Germline V gives CDR1 MNHEY, CDR2 SMNVEV (reference sequence). CDR3 size: 14 residues. Trimming removed 4 bases from V and 6 bases from J, with 12 bases in between. The CDR3 nucleotides read TGTGCCAGCAGTTACCGACTAGGGGCCGGGGAGCTGTTTTTT. Translated, it gives CASSYRLGAGELFF.

This chain links TRBV5-6 with TRBJ2-1, with 9 bases that match TRBD2. Trimming at V came to 1 base and at J to 0 bases, leaving 2 bases not matched to a gene. The CDR3 is 16 residues long. The germline V gene encodes CDR1 SGHDT and CDR2 YYEEEE. The CDR3 sequence: CASSLLAGSSYNEQFF. Written as DNA, the CDR3 is TGTGCCAGCAGCTTGCTAGCGGGGAGCTCCTACAATGAGCAGTTCTTC. Looking up the rest from reference TRBV5-6 and TRBJ2-1 gives the full variable domain: DAGVTQSPTHLIKTRGQQVTLRCSPKSGHDTVSWYQQALGQGPQFIFQYYEEEERQRGNFPDRFSGHQFPNYSSELNVNALLLGDSALYLCASSLLAGSSYNEQFFGPGTRLTVL.

V usage is TRBV28 and J usage is TRBJ2-7; TRBD1 agrees at 12 bases. Trimming took 8 bases from V and 2 from J; bases not matched to a gene: 1. The CDR3 sequence is 13 residues long. The germline gives CDR1 MDHEN, CDR2 SYDVKM. The CDR3, as DNA: TGTGCCAGCGGGACAGGGGGCCCCTACGAGCAGTACTTC. Protein product: CASGTGGPYEQYF.

The chain employs TRBV2 and TRBJ2-1; 9 bases map to TRBD2. Trimming cost V 5 bases and J 3 bases; bases outside gene matches: 8. The CDR3 length is 16 residues. Germline lookup yields CDR1 SNHLY and CDR2 FYNNEI. This chain's CDR3 is CASSKYSGGIYNEQFF. The CDR3 DNA reads as TGTGCCAGCAGTAAATATAGCGGGGGTATCTACAATGAGCAGTTCTTC.

The chain is built from TRBV4-1 and TRBJ1-4; 7 positions agree with TRBD1. V trimming: 4 bases; J trimming: 4 bases; junction bases outside the gene matches: 9. Germline V lookup: CDR1 MGHRA, CDR2 YSYEKL. The CDR3 has 16 amino acids. CDR3 coding DNA: TGCGCCAGCAGCCGTGGGACAGAGTCGAATAATGAAAAACTGTTTTTT. It translates to CASSRGTESNNEKLFF.

In this sample, this clone turned up a few times. The chain is built from TRBV19 and TRBJ2-5, with 7 nucleotides matching TRBD1. Germline loops: CDR1 LNHDA, CDR2 SQIVND (reference sequence). There are 16 residues in the CDR3. Unmatched junction bases numbered 11, after V lost 4 bases and J lost 3 bases. CDR3: CASSTPTGAGEETQYF. The CDR3 coding sequence is TGTGCCAGTAGTACCCCAACAGGGGCTGGGGAAGAGACCCAGTACTTC.

As DNA, the CDR3 is TGTGCCAGCAGCCAGGGCCCAGGGGACAATGAGCAGTTCTTC. This codes for CASSQGPGDNEQFF. The chain carries TRBV9 and TRBJ2-1; D might be TRBD1 (6 bases). Trimming cost V 4 bases and J 5 bases, with 13 bases left between them. Germline lookup yields CDR1 SGDLS and CDR2 YYNGEE. The CDR3 consists of 14 residues.

For the CDR3, the DNA is TGTGCCAGCAGCTGGGGCGGGGCCCATTCCGATACGCAGTATTTT. Translated, it gives CASSWGGAHSDTQYF. V usage is TRBV5-4 and J usage is TRBJ2-3, with a weak D call TRBD2 (6 bases). Trimming took off 3 bases at V and 6 bases at J, with 17 bases between the two ends. The CDR3 has 15 residues. Per the germline V gene, CDR1 is SGHNT and CDR2 is YYREEE (reference sequence).